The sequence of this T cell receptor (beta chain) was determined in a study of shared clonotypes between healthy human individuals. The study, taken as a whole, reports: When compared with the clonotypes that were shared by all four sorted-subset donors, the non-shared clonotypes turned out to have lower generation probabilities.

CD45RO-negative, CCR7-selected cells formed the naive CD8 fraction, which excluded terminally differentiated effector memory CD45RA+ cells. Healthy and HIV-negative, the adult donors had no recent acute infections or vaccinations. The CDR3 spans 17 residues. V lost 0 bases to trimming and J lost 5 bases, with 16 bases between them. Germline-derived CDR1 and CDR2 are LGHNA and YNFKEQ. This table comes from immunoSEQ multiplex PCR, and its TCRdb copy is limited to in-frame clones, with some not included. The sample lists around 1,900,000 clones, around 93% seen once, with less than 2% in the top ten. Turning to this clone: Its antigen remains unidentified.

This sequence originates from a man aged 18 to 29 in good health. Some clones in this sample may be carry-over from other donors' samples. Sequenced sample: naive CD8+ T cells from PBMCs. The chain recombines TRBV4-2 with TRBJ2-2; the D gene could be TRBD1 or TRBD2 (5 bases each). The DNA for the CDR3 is TGTGCCAGCAGCCAAGATCTGAGGGGCCGATGGACCGGGGAGCTGTTTTTT. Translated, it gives CASSQDLRGRWTGELFF.